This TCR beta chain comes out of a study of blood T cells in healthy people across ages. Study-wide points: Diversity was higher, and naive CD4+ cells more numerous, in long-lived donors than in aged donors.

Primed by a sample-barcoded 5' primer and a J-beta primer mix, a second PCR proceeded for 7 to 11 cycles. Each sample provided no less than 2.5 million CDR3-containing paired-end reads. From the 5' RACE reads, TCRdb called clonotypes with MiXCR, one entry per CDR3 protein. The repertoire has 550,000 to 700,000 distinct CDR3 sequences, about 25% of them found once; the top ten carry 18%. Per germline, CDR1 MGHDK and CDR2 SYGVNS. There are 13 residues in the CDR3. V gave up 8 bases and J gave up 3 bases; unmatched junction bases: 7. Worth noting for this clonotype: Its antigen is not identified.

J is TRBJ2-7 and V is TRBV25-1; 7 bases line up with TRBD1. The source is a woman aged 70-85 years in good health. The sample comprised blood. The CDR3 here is CASGRWDSYEQYF. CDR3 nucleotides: TGTGCCAGCGGGAGATGGGACAGCTACGAGCAGTACTTC.